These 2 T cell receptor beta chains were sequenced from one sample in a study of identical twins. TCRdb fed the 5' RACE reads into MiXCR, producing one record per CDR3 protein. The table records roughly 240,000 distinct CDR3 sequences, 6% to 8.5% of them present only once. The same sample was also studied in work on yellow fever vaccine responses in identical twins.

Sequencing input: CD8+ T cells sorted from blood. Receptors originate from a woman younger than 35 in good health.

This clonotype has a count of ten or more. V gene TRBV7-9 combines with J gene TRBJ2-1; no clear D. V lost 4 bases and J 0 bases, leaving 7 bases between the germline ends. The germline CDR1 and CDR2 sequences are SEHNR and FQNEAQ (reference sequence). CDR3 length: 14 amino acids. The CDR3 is CASSSPDSYNEQFF. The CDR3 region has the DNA TGTGCCAGCAGCTCCCCCGACTCCTACAATGAGCAGTTCTTC.

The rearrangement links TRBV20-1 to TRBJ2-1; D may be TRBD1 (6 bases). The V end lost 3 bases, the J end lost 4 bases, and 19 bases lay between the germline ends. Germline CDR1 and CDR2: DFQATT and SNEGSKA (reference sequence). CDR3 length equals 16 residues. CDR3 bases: TGCAGTGCTAGCGGGACATTCGACAATACATACAATGAGCAGTTCTTC. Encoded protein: CSASGTFDNTYNEQFF.